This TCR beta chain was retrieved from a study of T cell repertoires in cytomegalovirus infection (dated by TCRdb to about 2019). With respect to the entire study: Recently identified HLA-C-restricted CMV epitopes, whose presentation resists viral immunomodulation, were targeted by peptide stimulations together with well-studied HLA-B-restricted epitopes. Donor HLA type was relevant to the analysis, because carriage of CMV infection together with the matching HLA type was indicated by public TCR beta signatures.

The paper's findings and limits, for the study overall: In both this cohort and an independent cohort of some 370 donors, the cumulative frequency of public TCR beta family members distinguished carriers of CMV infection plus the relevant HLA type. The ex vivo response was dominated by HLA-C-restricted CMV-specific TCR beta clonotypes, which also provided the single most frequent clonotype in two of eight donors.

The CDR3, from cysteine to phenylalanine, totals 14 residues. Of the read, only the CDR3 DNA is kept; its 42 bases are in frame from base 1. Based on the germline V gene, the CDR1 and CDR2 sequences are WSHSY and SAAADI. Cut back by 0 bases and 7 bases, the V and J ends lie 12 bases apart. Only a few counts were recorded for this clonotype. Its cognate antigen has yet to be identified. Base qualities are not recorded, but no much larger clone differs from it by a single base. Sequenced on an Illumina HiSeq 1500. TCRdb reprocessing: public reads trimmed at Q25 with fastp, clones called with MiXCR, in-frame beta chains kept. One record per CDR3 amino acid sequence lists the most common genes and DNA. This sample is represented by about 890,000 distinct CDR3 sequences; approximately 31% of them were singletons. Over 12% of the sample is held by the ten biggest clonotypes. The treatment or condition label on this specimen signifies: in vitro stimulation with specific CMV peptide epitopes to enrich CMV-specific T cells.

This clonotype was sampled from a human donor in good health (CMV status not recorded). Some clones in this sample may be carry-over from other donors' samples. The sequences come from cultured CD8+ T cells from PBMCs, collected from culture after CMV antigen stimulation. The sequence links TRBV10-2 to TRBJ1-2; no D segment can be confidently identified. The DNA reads TGCGCCAGCAGTGAGTCGTGGGGTACGGGTGGCTACACCTTC. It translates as CASSESWGTGGYTF.